The following is a TCR beta chain sequence with its context. V lost 6 bases to trimming and J lost 3 bases, with 6 bases between them. The CDR3 contains 11 residues. Germline lookup yields CDR1 MNHEY and CDR2 SMNVEV (reference sequence). The sample comes from a study of blood T cell repertoires in COVID-19. Data came from immunoSEQ multiplex PCR; TCRdb stores just in-frame clones and leaves some out. The table lists more than 100,000 clones, about 86% of them singletons. Sequenced: PBMCs or T cells enriched from blood (not recorded which). The receptor was isolated from a man aged 40-49 years with acute COVID-19. The chain combines TRBV27 with TRBJ2-7; D remains ambiguous. The CDR3 DNA is TGTGCCAGCAGCAACTACTACGAGCAGTACTTC. This encodes CASSNYYEQYF.